The 32 T cell receptor beta chains in this list originate from one sample, sequenced in a study of cytomegalovirus exposure and HLA in healthy donors. Using immunoSEQ multiplex PCR, the repertoire was profiled, and TCRdb retains in-frame clones only, with some absent. The sample lists just over 80,000 clones; 95% to 97% were seen once. Sequences were obtained from PBMCs. The receptors originated from a young woman in good health and CMV-seronegative.

CDR3 bases: TGTGCCAGCTCGGCCGGGACAGGGAATGAAAAACTGTTTTTT. Its translation is CASSAGTGNEKLFF. The rearrangement joins TRBV18 to TRBJ1-4; TRBD1 aligns across 9 bases. Germline CDR1 is KGHSH and CDR2 is LQKENI. With V trimmed by 6 bases and J by 5 bases, 4 bases remained unmatched. The CDR3 runs to 14 residues.

This clone was counted a single time. The V and J genes are TRBV7-9 and TRBJ1-1; a weak D match, TRBD1 (5 bases). The CDR3 runs 13 residues. V lost 7 bases to trimming and J lost 3 bases, with 12 bases between them. Germline V lookup: CDR1 SEHNR, CDR2 FQNEAQ (reference sequence). This CDR3 is CASTSKGDTEAFF. The CDR3, as DNA: TGTGCCAGCACCTCGAAAGGGGACACTGAAGCTTTCTTT.

The genes are TRBV5-1 and TRBJ1-5; 10 bases map to TRBD1. In germline, CDR1 is SGHRS, CDR2 YFSETQ. J was trimmed by 7 bases and V by 0 bases; bases with no gene match: 10. The CDR3 covers 17 residues. CDR3 sequence reads: CASSLDSRQGARQPQHF. The CDR3 nucleotides are TGCGCCAGCAGCTTGGATTCCCGACAGGGGGCAAGGCAGCCCCAGCATTTT.

The J gene is TRBJ2-5, the V gene TRBV21-1; the table gives TRBD2 as D, unverified against the DNA. TRBV21-1 is tagged as a pseudogene. The CDR3 has 15 residues. CDR3 loop: CASSRGGAGVGTQYF. CDR3 sequence (DNA): TGTGCCAGCAGCAGGGGGGGAGCGGGAGTGGGGACCCAGTACTTC.

The chain carries TRBV29-1 and TRBJ2-1; 12 bases are shared with TRBD2. The CDR3 contains 14 residues. The V and J ends lost 1 base and 9 bases, in that order; junction bases with no gene match: 4. CDR1 SQVTM and CDR2 ANQGSEA come from the germline V gene. The CDR3 DNA sequence: TGCAGCGTTGAAGGACTAGCGGGAGACGGTGAGCAGTTCTTC. Its protein is CSVEGLAGDGEQFF.

The CDR3 is CASSPTGATNEKLFF. In DNA form, the CDR3 reads TGTGCCAGCTCACCAACGGGAGCAACTAATGAAAAACTGTTTTTT. The V and J genes are TRBV18 and TRBJ1-4; the D is unclear. Germline lookup yields CDR1 KGHSH and CDR2 LQKENI. V shed 2 bases and J shed 0 bases, with 7 bases lying between them. The CDR3 runs to 15 residues.

The chain has TRBV1 and TRBJ2-1; TRBD2 is taken as the D call from the table, unchecked against the DNA. TRBV1 is a known pseudogene. The length of the CDR3 is 16 residues. The CDR3 nucleotides are TGCACCAGCAGCCCACTAAGACTAGAGGCACCATCGAAGCAGTTCTTC. Its protein product is CTSSPLRLEAPSKQFF.

V gene TRBV7-6 combines with J gene TRBJ2-7, with 9 bases identical to TRBD1. This CDR3 contains 18 residues. Germline-derived CDR1 and CDR2 are SGHVS and FNYEAQ. J gave up 5 bases and V 1 base, and 15 bases lay outside the gene matches. CDR3 region: CASSLVPPRGTGKDEQYF. For the CDR3, the DNA is TGTGCCAGCAGCTTAGTACCCCCCCGCGGGACAGGGAAGGACGAGCAGTACTTC.

This sequence joins TRBV18 and TRBJ1-1; D unclear. CDR3 length equals 16 residues. CDR1 and CDR2 (germline): KGHSH, LQKENI. V lost 0 bases to trimming and J lost 1 base, with 12 bases between them. CDR3 bases: TGTGCCAGCTCACCACCGTCTCTCGGGTGGAACACTGAAGCTTTCTTT. Translating gives CASSPPSLGWNTEAFF. Combining the CDR3 with reference TRBV18 and TRBJ1-1 gives the whole variable domain NAGVMQNPRHLVRRRGQEARLRCSPMKGHSHVYWYRQLPEEGLKFMVYLQKENIIDESGMPKERFSAEFPKEGPSILRIQQVVRGDSAAYFCASSPPSLGWNTEAFFGQGTRLTVV.

This chain links TRBV6-5 with TRBJ2-1; 7 bases fit TRBD1. The trim removed 1 base at V and 10 bases at J, leaving 10 bases unmatched. The CDR3 loop spans 15 amino acids. Germline V gene data show CDR1 as MNHEY and CDR2 as SVGAGI. CDR3 in amino acids: CASSYFSYRGEEQFF. CDR3 coding DNA: TGTGCCAGCAGTTACTTTTCCTACAGGGGTGAAGAGCAGTTCTTC.

The chain combines TRBV4-1 with TRBJ2-3; D is undetermined. Trimming shortened V by 1 base and J by 8 bases, and 10 bases separated the two germline ends. In germline, CDR1 is MGHRA, CDR2 YSYEKL. The CDR3 contains 13 residues. The CDR3 is CASSQGADPTQYF. The CDR3 DNA reads TGCGCCAGCAGCCAAGGGGCCGACCCTACGCAGTATTTT.

The V and J genes are TRBV5-4 and TRBJ1-4, with D tentatively TRBD1 (6 bases). Germline assignment: CDR1 SGHNT and CDR2 YYREEE (reference sequence). Trimming cost V 0 bases and J 10 bases, with 13 bases left between them. The CDR3 contains 14 residues. The CDR3 reads CASSLGRGGVKLFF. CDR3 bases: TGTGCCAGCAGCTTGGGAAGAGGGGGGGTAAAACTGTTTTTT.

The chain carries TRBV4-1 and TRBJ2-2; D perhaps matches TRBD1 (6 bases). This CDR3 has 17 amino acids. The V gene lost 3 bases and the J gene lost 5 bases, with 19 bases spanning the gap. Germline CDR1 MGHRA, CDR2 YSYEKL. CDR3: CASSQAPRTAATGELFF. The CDR3 DNA reads as TGCGCCAGCAGCCAGGCCCCACGGACAGCCGCTACCGGGGAGCTGTTTTTT.

The chain joins TRBV4-2 to TRBJ1-2, with 7 bases fitting TRBD1. Trimming cost V 5 bases and J 4 bases; bases outside gene matches: 7. The CDR3 extends over 14 amino acids. Germline lookup yields CDR1 LGHNA and CDR2 YNFKEQ. The CDR3 DNA reads as TGTGCCAGCAGCTACGGGACAGCTAGCTATGGCTACACCTTC. This gives the protein CASSYGTASYGYTF.

This sequence joins TRBV7-2 and TRBJ2-7; 10 bases fit TRBD2. V lost 5 bases to trimming and J lost 2 bases; unmatched junction nucleotides: 18. This CDR3 spans 19 amino acids. In germline, CDR1 is SGHTA, CDR2 FQGNSA. The CDR3: CASSRRLAGVVLIPYEQYF. In nucleotides, the CDR3 is TGTGCCAGCAGCCGGCGGCTAGCGGGAGTTGTTTTGATTCCCTACGAGCAGTACTTC.

The chain combines TRBV29-1 with TRBJ1-2; D may be TRBD1 (5 bases). Germline V gene sequence: CDR1 SQVTM, CDR2 ANQGSEA. This CDR3 comprises 15 residues. The V gene lost 6 bases and the J gene lost 2 bases, with 19 bases spanning the gap. The CDR3 protein is CSVDRHGEGNYGYTF. The CDR3 DNA reads TGCAGCGTCGATAGACATGGGGAGGGGAACTATGGCTACACCTTC. The full variable domain, with the rest looked up from reference TRBV29-1 and TRBJ1-2, is SAVISQKPSRDICQRGTSLTIQCQVDSQVTMMFWYRQQPGQSLTLIATANQGSEATYESGFVIDKFPISRPNLTFSTLTVSNMSPEDSSIYLCSVDRHGEGNYGYTFGSGTRLTVV.

This chain uses TRBV30 with TRBJ2-1, with TRBD2 matching over 9 bases. Unmatched junction bases numbered 3, after V lost 2 bases and J lost 7 bases. Germline-derived CDR1 and CDR2 are GTSNPN and SVGIG (reference sequence). The CDR3 is 13 residues long. The CDR3 reads CAWSRTSANEQFF. The CDR3 DNA follows: TGTGCCTGGAGTAGGACTAGCGCTAATGAGCAGTTCTTC.

The chain joins TRBV2 to TRBJ2-3; 11 nucleotides line up with TRBD2. There are 15 residues in the CDR3. Germline CDR1 is SNHLY and CDR2 is FYNNEI. V trimming: 6 bases; J trimming: 5 bases; junction bases outside the gene matches: 7. CDR3 residues: CASSELAGVEDTQYF. The CDR3, as DNA: TGTGCCAGCAGCGAACTAGCGGGAGTTGAAGATACGCAGTATTTT.

The chain links TRBV5-1 to TRBJ2-7; 10 bases align to TRBD1. Germline V gene lookup returns CDR1 SGHRS and CDR2 YFSETQ. The CDR3 consists of 16 residues. The V and J ends lost 2 bases and 5 bases, in that order; junction bases with no gene match: 10. The CDR3 is CASSFWRDRGGHEQYF. CDR3 DNA sequence: TGCGCCAGCAGCTTCTGGAGGGACAGGGGAGGCCACGAGCAGTACTTC.

The chain employs TRBV13 and TRBJ2-7, with D perhaps matching TRBD1 (5 bases). V lost 0 bases and J lost 0, with 15 bases in between. The CDR3 has 17 residues. In germline, CDR1 is PRHDT, CDR2 FYEKMQ (reference sequence). As DNA, the CDR3 is TGTGCCAGCAGCTTAGGATATTTGGGCGGACACTCCTACGAGCAGTACTTC. This translates into CASSLGYLGGHSYEQYF.

This clone is a singleton in its sample. This sequence joins TRBV27 and TRBJ2-1, with no clear D. V lost 5 bases and J lost 8, with 13 bases in between. CDR1 is MNHEY, CDR2 SMNVEV, per germline (reference sequence). This CDR3 is 13 amino acids long. CDR3 sequence reads: CASSPTGSHEQFF. The CDR3 DNA follows: TGTGCCAGCAGTCCGACTGGCAGCCATGAGCAGTTCTTC.

This sequence joins TRBV4-1 and TRBJ2-1; D may be TRBD1 (5 bases). Germline lookup yields CDR1 MGHRA and CDR2 YSYEKL. CDR3 size: 13 residues. Trimming took 1 base from V and 12 from J, leaving 13 bases between them. DNA for the CDR3: TGCGCCAGCAGCCAAGGTCAAGGGGCTGGGCAGTTCTTC. Its translation: CASSQGQGAGQFF.

V is TRBV20-1 and J is TRBJ1-2, with D uncertain. From germline, CDR1 is DFQATT and CDR2 SNEGSKA (reference sequence). The length of the CDR3 is 11 residues. V was cut by 6 bases and J by 6 bases, with 11 bases left in between. CDR3 sequence reads: CSASGPHGYTF. The CDR3 DNA is TGCAGTGCCTCCGGTCCTCATGGCTACACCTTC.

This sequence joins TRBV6-5 and TRBJ1-5; 9 nucleotides align to TRBD1. Trimming cost V 6 bases and J 3 bases; bases outside gene matches: 6. CDR3 length: 15 residues. From germline, CDR1 is MNHEY and CDR2 SVGAGI. The CDR3 sequence: CASRAGTGNNQPQHF. In nucleotides, the CDR3 is TGTGCCAGCAGAGCCGGGACAGGGAACAATCAGCCCCAGCATTTT.

The rearrangement joins TRBV15 to TRBJ2-5; 13 nucleotides match TRBD2. This CDR3 region has 17 residues. V was clipped by 0 bases and J by 4 bases; unmatched bases: 5. Germline CDR1 reads LNHNV; CDR2 reads YYDKDF (reference sequence). The CDR3 sequence: CATSRDRLAGGLETQYF. CDR3 nucleotides: TGTGCCACCAGCAGAGATCGACTAGCGGGAGGTTTAGAGACCCAGTACTTC.

V usage is TRBV19 and J usage is TRBJ2-1; D gene uncertain. The CDR3 runs to 14 residues. Germline V gene lookup returns CDR1 LNHDA and CDR2 SQIVND (reference sequence). The germline V and J ends were trimmed by 3 bases and 6 bases, with 12 bases remaining between them. The CDR3 DNA follows: TGTGCCAGTAGTATCCGCGCTAGATCCAATGAGCAGTTCTTC. It translates to CASSIRARSNEQFF.

The CDR3 sequence is CASSHPSGVGATLDTDTQYF. In nucleotides, the CDR3 is TGCGCCAGCAGCCACCCCAGTGGGGTGGGGGCCACCCTGGACACAGATACGCAGTATTTT. The chain carries TRBV4-1 and TRBJ2-3; possibly TRBD1 for D (6 bases). CDR1 MGHRA and CDR2 YSYEKL come from the germline V gene. The V gene lost 3 bases and the J gene lost 2 bases, with 27 bases spanning the gap. The CDR3 is 20 residues long.

DNA of the CDR3: TGTGCCAGCAGTTTCGAAGAGACAGGCACAGATACGCAGTATTTT. Protein product: CASSFEETGTDTQYF. The chain recombines TRBV27 with TRBJ2-3; perhaps TRBD1 as D (5 bases). This CDR3 is 15 amino acids long. Between the trimmed V and J ends, which lost 3 bases and 1 base, there was a span of 11 bases. Germline loops: CDR1 MNHEY, CDR2 SMNVEV (reference sequence).

The V call is TRBV5-1, the J call TRBJ2-1, with TRBD2 identical over 7 bases. J was trimmed by 10 bases and V by 0 bases; bases with no gene match: 7. Germline CDR1 reads SGHRS; CDR2 reads YFSETQ. The CDR3 contains 14 residues. CDR3 sequence: CASSLDVAGGEQFF. Written as DNA, the CDR3 is TGCGCCAGCAGCTTGGACGTAGCGGGCGGCGAGCAGTTCTTC.

This rearrangement joins TRBV29-1 to TRBJ2-1, with D possibly matching TRBD2 (5 bases). CDR3 size: 16 residues. V gave up 0 bases and J gave up 0 bases, with 12 bases separating them. Germline V CDR1 and CDR2: SQVTM, ANQGSEA. The CDR3 region is CSVEEPEALSYNEQFF. DNA of the CDR3: TGCAGCGTTGAAGAACCGGAGGCCCTCTCCTACAATGAGCAGTTCTTC.

This clone occurred once. The chain links TRBV30 to TRBJ2-5, with TRBD2 matching 8 bases. J was trimmed by 4 bases and V by 4 bases; bases with no gene match: 2. The CDR3 is 12 residues long. The V gene's germline CDR1 is GTSNPN and CDR2 SVGIG (reference sequence). This CDR3 reads CAWTLAGETQYF. The CDR3 DNA sequence: TGTGCCTGGACGCTAGCGGGAGAGACCCAGTACTTC.

This chain joins TRBV27 and TRBJ1-5; 7 positions agree with TRBD1. Germline CDR1 reads MNHEY; CDR2 reads SMNVEV (reference sequence). The CDR3 has 15 residues. Trimming cost V 6 bases and J 4 bases; bases outside gene matches: 9. The CDR3 bases are TGTGCCAGCAGCCGACAGGGAGCTGATAATCAGCCCCAGCATTTT. It translates to CASSRQGADNQPQHF.